The 6 T cell receptor beta chains below come from one sample, sequenced in a study of cytomegalovirus exposure and HLA in healthy donors. The PCR was carried out with 60 Vbeta primers and 13 Jbeta primers. Only in-frame clones appear in the TCRdb table, and some are missing; sequencing was by immunoSEQ multiplex PCR. The sample includes roughly 100,000 clones, more than 60% of them seen just once. The sample consisted of PBMCs. Receptors originate from a woman in her forties in good health and CMV-seropositive.

This clone has just a few counts. This chain uses TRBV11-2 with TRBJ1-1; D is perhaps TRBD1 (5 bases). Germline CDR1 reads SGHAT; CDR2 reads FQNNGV. This CDR3 is built from 18 residues. The V end was cut by 6 bases, the J end by 0 bases, with 23 bases between. CDR3 amino acids: CASRFHLGRKNMNTEAFF. Here the CDR3 DNA reads TGTGCCAGCAGATTCCATCTGGGGCGGAAGAACATGAACACTGAAGCTTTCTTT.

The chain joins TRBV28 to TRBJ1-1, with 9 bases fitting TRBD1. CDR1 and CDR2 (germline): MDHEN, SYDVKM. V gave up 7 bases and J gave up 4 bases; unmatched junction bases: 13. The CDR3 has 16 amino acids. The CDR3 nucleotides read TGTGCCAGCACCTCCCTCCGGGACAGGGTGGGCACTGAAGCTTTCTTT. Translation: CASTSLRDRVGTEAFF.

The chain carries TRBV6-1 and TRBJ1-1; D is unresolved. V was pared by 10 bases and J by 0 bases, with 15 bases between. In germline, CDR1 is MNHNS, CDR2 SASEGT. This CDR3 region has 14 residues. The CDR3 region is CATLRWLVNTEAFF. The CDR3 coding sequence is TGTGCCACCTTGAGATGGTTGGTGAACACTGAAGCTTTCTTT.

The chain combines TRBV19 with TRBJ2-5; D may be TRBD1 (5 bases). This CDR3 is built from 16 residues. Trimming cost V 3 bases and J 9 bases, with 23 bases left between them. Germline CDR1 LNHDA, CDR2 SQIVND (reference sequence). The CDR3 DNA follows: TGTGCCAGTAGTATCCGCTCGGCCGCAGTCATCAGGGCCCAGTACTTC. Translated, it gives CASSIRSAAVIRAQYF.

This chain connects TRBV5-4 to TRBJ2-2, with 13 bases fitting TRBD2. From germline, CDR1 is SGHNT and CDR2 YYREEE (reference sequence). V was pared by 3 bases and J by 5 bases, with 1 base of the junction left unmatched. The CDR3 runs 15 residues. This CDR3 is CASSSGLAGTGELFF. DNA for the CDR3: TGTGCCAGCAGCTCGGGACTAGCGGGAACCGGGGAGCTGTTTTTT.

The chain carries TRBV5-1 and TRBJ1-1, with 9 bases matching TRBD1. CDR1 SGHRS and CDR2 YFSETQ come from the germline V gene. V trimming: 3 bases; J trimming: 1 base; junction bases outside the gene matches: 4. This CDR3 spans 15 amino acids. CDR3 sequence: CASSYGTGRNTEAFF. The CDR3 bases are TGCGCCAGCAGCTACGGGACAGGGCGGAACACTGAAGCTTTCTTT. Looking up the rest from reference TRBV5-1 and TRBJ1-1 gives the full variable domain: KAGVTQTPRYLIKTRGQQVTLSCSPISGHRSVSWYQQTPGQGLQFLFEYFSETQRNKGNFPGRFSGRQFSNSRSEMNVSTLELGDSALYLCASSYGTGRNTEAFFGQGTRLTVV.